These 23 T cell receptor beta chains originate from one sample sequenced in a study of OX40 agonist ivuxolimab in advanced cancers. The assay was immunoSEQ multiplex PCR, and TCRdb's table has in-frame clones only and misses some. The table shows tens of thousands of clones, with roughly 84% occurring only once. Sequenced material: CD4+ or CD8+ T cells sorted from blood, taken in a trial of the OX40 agonist ivuxolimab. The receptors were gathered from an adult with an advanced solid tumor such as melanoma, head and neck, liver or kidney cancer.

The J gene is TRBJ1-5, the V gene TRBV5-5; D gene unclear. Germline lookup yields CDR1 SGHKS and CDR2 YYEKEE (reference sequence). V lost 0 bases, J lost 0 bases, and 7 bases lay in between. The CDR3 is made up of 15 amino acids. The CDR3 spells CASSLEGYSNQPQHF. The CDR3 DNA reads as TGTGCCAGCAGCTTGGAAGGTTATAGCAATCAGCCCCAGCATTTT.

The gene calls are TRBV7-9 and TRBJ2-1; D gene uncertain. Germline CDR1 and CDR2: SEHNR and FQNEAQ (reference sequence). The CDR3 spans 15 residues. Deletions cut 3 bases from V and 7 bases from J, with 16 bases between. The CDR3 is CASSLERRARNEQFF. The DNA for the CDR3 is TGTGCCAGCAGCTTGGAAAGAAGGGCGAGAAATGAGCAGTTCTTC.

This chain uses TRBV21-1 with TRBJ1-1; TRBD1 is taken as the D call from the table, unchecked against the DNA. TRBV21-1 is a pseudogene locus. This CDR3 spans 18 amino acids. The CDR3 loop is CASSKLGVRRGLITEAFF. For the CDR3, the DNA is TGTGCCAGCAGCAAATTAGGGGTCCGTAGGGGGCTAATCACTGAAGCTTTCTTT.

The chain is built from TRBV30 and TRBJ1-3, with D perhaps TRBD1 (6 bases). The CDR3 has 16 amino acids. V gave up 5 bases and J gave up 1 base, with 18 bases separating them. CDR1 is GTSNPN and CDR2 is SVGIG in the germline V gene (reference sequence). The CDR3 nucleotides read TGTGCCTGGGGTTCTGGGGGCGGAAGGTCTGGAAACACCATATATTTT. Amino acids: CAWGSGGGRSGNTIYF.

This clone was picked up a small number of times. The chain carries TRBV29-1 and TRBJ2-5; tentative D call: TRBD2 (5 bases). The CDR3 covers 12 residues. Germline-derived CDR1 and CDR2 are SQVTM and ANQGSEA. Trimming left V 5 bases short and J 0 bases short, with 7 bases between. The CDR3 nucleotides read TGCAGCGTTAATAGCGACCAAGAGACCCAGTACTTC. It codes for CSVNSDQETQYF.

This chain uses TRBV28 with TRBJ2-3, with TRBD2 matching 9 bases. The germline gives CDR1 MDHEN, CDR2 SYDVKM. The J segment lost 4 bases and the V segment lost 4 bases, leaving 6 bases of the junction unmatched. The CDR3 spans 15 residues. The CDR3 protein is CASSSAGGPSDTQYF. The DNA for the CDR3 is TGTGCCAGCAGTTCCGCGGGGGGGCCCTCAGATACGCAGTATTTT.

The count of this clone is one. The chain is built from TRBV2 and TRBJ1-5; no clear D gene. CDR1 and CDR2 from the germline V gene are SNHLY and FYNNEI. The CDR3 runs to 15 residues. The germline V and J ends were trimmed by 6 bases and 0 bases, with 12 bases remaining between them. This chain's CDR3 is CASRGGSNSNQPQHF. In DNA form, the CDR3 reads TGTGCCAGCAGGGGCGGAAGTAATAGCAATCAGCCCCAGCATTTT.

The chain employs TRBV9 and TRBJ1-1; D is unclear. Germline CDR1 reads SGDLS; CDR2 reads YYNGEE. V was pared by 4 bases and J by 1 base, with 14 bases between. The CDR3 runs to 15 residues. The CDR3 sequence: CASSPRQAGNTEAFF. The CDR3 DNA reads as TGTGCCAGCAGCCCACGCCAGGCGGGGAACACTGAAGCTTTCTTT.

The chain combines TRBV6-5 with TRBJ1-2; the D gene is possibly TRBD1 (6 bases). Germline V lookup: CDR1 MNHEY, CDR2 SVGAGI. V was shortened by 4 bases and J by 7 bases, with 16 bases between the two germline ends. The CDR3 loop spans 14 amino acids. The CDR3 here is CASSWGGGAGGYTF. In DNA, the CDR3 is TGTGCCAGCAGTTGGGGAGGGGGGGCAGGTGGCTACACCTTC.

This sequence joins TRBV14 and TRBJ2-7, with 10 positions matching TRBD1. CDR1 is SGHDN and CDR2 is FVKESK in the germline V gene. V shed 4 bases and J 6 bases; nucleotides not matched to a gene: 3. The CDR3 contains 13 residues. For the CDR3, the DNA is TGTGCCAGCAGCCGGGGACAGGGGCGCGAGCAGTACTTC. Translating gives CASSRGQGREQYF.

The rearrangement uses TRBV10-3 and TRBJ2-1; 10 positions match TRBD2. V trimming: 4 bases; J trimming: 8 bases; junction bases outside the gene matches: 5. CDR1 is ENHRY and CDR2 is SYGVKD in the germline V gene. The CDR3 covers 14 residues. CDR3 loop: CAISGLAGVDEQFF. CDR3 DNA sequence: TGTGCCATCAGTGGGCTAGCGGGAGTCGATGAGCAGTTCTTC.

This chain connects TRBV5-1 to TRBJ1-2, with 7 bases that match TRBD1. CDR3 size: 15 residues. Germline values: CDR1 SGHRS, CDR2 YFSETQ. V lost 5 bases, J lost 5 bases, and 12 bases stayed unmatched. The CDR3 bases are TGCGCCAGCAGGCGACCCGGGACAGCGGGATATGGCTACACCTTC. Encoded protein: CASRRPGTAGYGYTF.

The chain employs TRBV7-2 and TRBJ2-1; 7 nucleotides match TRBD2. There are 15 residues in the CDR3. Trimming cost V 10 bases and J 5 bases; bases outside gene matches: 14. Germline loops: CDR1 SGHTA, CDR2 FQGNSA. CDR3 sequence: CATKAGDLVHNEQFF. The CDR3 bases are TGTGCCACCAAGGCGGGGGACTTAGTCCACAATGAGCAGTTCTTC.

V usage is TRBV21-1 and J usage is TRBJ2-1; the table's D gene call, TRBD1, was not cross checked with the DNA. TRBV21-1 is termed a pseudogene. The CDR3 runs 16 residues. Here the CDR3 DNA reads TGTGCCAGCAGCGAGACACGTATGAAACTCTACAATGAGCAGTTCTTC. Amino acids: CASSETRMKLYNEQFF.

The gene calls are TRBV7-9 and TRBJ2-3; 10 bases match TRBD2. V lost 2 bases and J lost 3; bases outside the gene matches: 5. Germline V gene sequence: CDR1 SEHNR, CDR2 FQNEAQ (reference sequence). The CDR3 extends over 16 amino acids. CDR3 amino acids: CASSLRASGRTDTQYF. The DNA of the CDR3 is TGTGCCAGCAGCTTAAGGGCTAGCGGGAGAACAGATACGCAGTATTTT.

This clone appeared a few times. This chain uses TRBV5-1 with TRBJ2-3; D remains ambiguous. Trimming cost V 3 bases and J 2 bases, with 10 bases left between them. The CDR3 is 14 residues long. In germline, CDR1 is SGHRS, CDR2 YFSETQ. CDR3 protein: CASSSQSATDTQYF. CDR3 nucleotide sequence: TGCGCCAGCAGCTCACAGTCAGCCACAGATACGCAGTATTTT. Full variable domain (remainder filled in from reference TRBV5-1 and TRBJ2-3): KAGVTQTPRYLIKTRGQQVTLSCSPISGHRSVSWYQQTPGQGLQFLFEYFSETQRNKGNFPGRFSGRQFSNSRSEMNVSTLELGDSALYLCASSSQSATDTQYFGPGTRLTVL.

The rearrangement links TRBV30 to TRBJ2-3, with 7 nucleotides matching TRBD1. Germline V gene sequence: CDR1 GTSNPN, CDR2 SVGIG (reference sequence). With 5 bases clipped from V and 3 bases from J, the junction kept 8 bases outside the gene matches. The CDR3 spans 14 residues. The CDR3 nucleotides are TGTGCCTGGGGCCAGGGGGAAGTAACAGATACGCAGTATTTT. Translating it yields CAWGQGEVTDTQYF.

This chain joins TRBV29-1 and TRBJ2-3; 14 bases match TRBD2. There are 19 residues in the CDR3. Germline V gives CDR1 SQVTM, CDR2 ANQGSEA. V dropped 6 bases and J dropped 0; count of bases not matched to a gene: 14. For the CDR3, the DNA is TGCAGCGTGAGCCTCGGACTAGCGGGGGGACCAACTAGCACAGATACGCAGTATTTT. Its translation is CSVSLGLAGGPTSTDTQYF.

The chain combines TRBV5-4 with TRBJ2-1, with 13 nucleotides matching TRBD2. Germline V lookup: CDR1 SGHNT, CDR2 YYREEE (reference sequence). This CDR3 region has 16 residues. J gave up 8 bases and V 1 base, and 6 bases lay outside the gene matches. The CDR3 DNA follows: TGTGCCAGCAGCTTGAAACTAGCGGGAGGGGTCGATGAGCAGTTCTTC. Amino acids: CASSLKLAGGVDEQFF.

The J gene is TRBJ2-2, the V gene TRBV18; no firm D call. CDR1 KGHSH and CDR2 LQKENI come from the germline V gene. Trimming shortened V by 0 bases and J by 0 bases, and 5 bases separated the two germline ends. This CDR3 spans 15 amino acids. The CDR3 loop reads CASSPPPTNTGELFF. The CDR3 nucleotides read TGTGCCAGCTCACCACCTCCAACGAACACCGGGGAGCTGTTTTTT.

The chain is built from TRBV28 and TRBJ2-7, with unresolved D. V lost 5 bases and J 4 bases, leaving 12 bases between the germline ends. From germline, CDR1 is MDHEN and CDR2 SYDVKM. The length of the CDR3 is 13 residues. The CDR3, as DNA: TGTGCCAGCAGTGGAACCGGGCCATACGAGCAGTACTTC. Translating it yields CASSGTGPYEQYF.

This chain uses TRBV6-1 with TRBJ1-2; the D is unclear. V lost 2 bases, J lost 4 bases, and 17 bases lay in between. Germline V gene lookup returns CDR1 MNHNS and CDR2 SASEGT. CDR3 length equals 16 residues. The CDR3 DNA follows: TGTGCCAGCAGTGAAAAGGGCCGCCCTGGCAGCTATGGCTACACCTTC. Its translation is CASSEKGRPGSYGYTF.

V and J are TRBV6-1 and TRBJ1-2; D not certain. Trimming stripped 3 bases from V and 4 bases from J, with 6 bases between. The CDR3 covers 12 residues. In germline, CDR1 is MNHNS, CDR2 SASEGT. CDR3 amino acids: CASSDEAYGYTF. The CDR3 bases are TGTGCCAGCAGTGATGAAGCCTATGGCTACACCTTC.